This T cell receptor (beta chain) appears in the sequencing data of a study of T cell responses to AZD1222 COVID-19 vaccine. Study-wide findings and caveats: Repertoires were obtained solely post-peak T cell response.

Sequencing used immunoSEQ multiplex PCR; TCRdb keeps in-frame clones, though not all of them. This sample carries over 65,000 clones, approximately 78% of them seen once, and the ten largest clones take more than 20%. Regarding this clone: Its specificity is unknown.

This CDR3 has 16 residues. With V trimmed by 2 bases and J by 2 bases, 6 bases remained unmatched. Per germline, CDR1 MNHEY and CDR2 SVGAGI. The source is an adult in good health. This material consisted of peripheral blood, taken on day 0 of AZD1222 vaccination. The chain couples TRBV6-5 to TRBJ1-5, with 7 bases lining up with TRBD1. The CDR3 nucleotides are TGTGCCAGCAGTTACAGGGGGCGAGCGGGCAATCAGCCCCAGCATTTT. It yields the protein CASSYRGRAGNQPQHF.